This TCR beta chain was captured by sequencing in a study of cytomegalovirus exposure and HLA in healthy donors (dated by TCRdb to 2016 to 2017). Turning to the overall study: In an earlier analysis of some 610 of the donors, around 290 Gb of sequence data and approximately 100 million unique TCR beta sequences from approximately 180 million T cells were reported. Class I and class II HLA loci were covered by the typing at four-digit resolution. A later genetic analysis took genome-wide SNP genotypes for about three fifths of the roughly 700 donors and used that subset as a discovery cohort. Among under 450 genotyped donors of the cohort, an average of around 240,000 unique TCR beta nucleotide sequences were sequenced per donor, around 20% of them non-productive. All discovery cohort repertoires had been generated on a single sequencing platform. Donor age, sex, ethnicity and CMV serostatus were compiled together with the repertoire data. To predict cytomegalovirus infection status, the study brought together high-throughput TCR immunosequencing, statistical association of individual TCRs with disease status, and machine learning. The number of typed donors differed by locus: about 620-640 for A, B, C, DRB1 and DQB1; 500 to 550 for DQA1; 606 for DPA1; and about 450 for DPB1. Approximately 310 gigabases of sequencing data and roughly 80 million unique TCR sequences made up an early release that covered 500 to 650 HLA-typed donors. The later analysis used no new phenotypic data to find candidate immune exposures, relying instead on TCR beta sequences and their occurrence across donors. A later analysis re-analyzed previously published TCR beta repertoires from 666 donors and added high-resolution HLA genotyping to study TCR occurrence patterns. The study was designed to test whether signatures of past pathogen exposure could be identified by cataloging public T cell receptors. Of the roughly 400 genotyped donors, 65% to 90% were placed in the genetic ancestry cluster associated with self-reported Caucasian donors. Using immunosequencing, the study profiled T cell repertoires from roughly 650 subjects and related those repertoires to cytomegalovirus serostatus. In an earlier analysis of a few hundred of the donors, high-throughput TCR beta sequencing was used to judge whether each TCR beta V gene segment behaved as functional or pseudogenic. Besides the first cohort of roughly 660 subjects, a separate validation cohort made up of 120 or so different subjects was used. A few DR-DQ haplotypes were treated as single units for association and clustering because of strong linkage in the cohort.

Libraries were prepared through the immunoSEQ multiplex PCR assay. A mixture of 60 forward primers for TCR Vbeta segments and 13 reverse primers for TCR Jbeta segments was used in the multiplex PCR. A multiplex PCR assay on genomic DNA amplified the CDR3 region of rearranged TCR beta genes. Amplified TCR beta libraries were sequenced as 87-base-pair reads on the Illumina HiSeq System. From the authors' description of their analysis: In a later analysis, tens of millions of unique TCR beta chains were counted across the 666 repertoires, and roughly 11 million of these chains were shared by at least two donors. To remove PCR and sequencing errors, raw reads were error-corrected and collapsed into unique sequences using a nearest-neighbor algorithm that merged closely related sequences. Alignment of CDR3 sequences to IMGT reference sequences was used to assign V, D and J gene segments. Each retained sequence needed at least a six-nucleotide match to both a V gene segment and a J gene segment. Rearrangements were called productive when the CDR3 lacked stop codons and stayed in frame with V and J; all others were non-productive. Following IMGT convention, CDR3 was defined as the stretch from the second conserved V-encoded cysteine up to the conserved J-encoded phenylalanine. Sequences without an unambiguous match to a single V gene segment were excluded from the earlier analysis of about 640 of the donors. An earlier analysis of a few hundred of the donors classified V segments as functional when productive rearrangements were above 56.7% and as segregating when the standard deviation between donors was above 5%. To diagnose cytomegalovirus status from the catalog of TCR beta chain sequences, a statistical classification framework was built. In a later analysis, TCR nucleotide sequences were compared against IMGT/GENE-DB human TR gene sequences so that V and J genes could be assigned. The TCRdist pipeline was used in a later analysis to assign CDR3 sequences and most-parsimonious VDJ recombination scenarios. In a later analysis, each TCR beta chain was defined by its CDR3 amino acid sequence together with its V-gene family, and reads lacking a unique V-gene family were excluded. As a way to deal with suspected cross-contamination and a sequencing artifact, a later analysis dropped over 550 nucleotide sequences that were highly shared and had low generation probability. In a later analysis, a clonal expansion index was calculated for each public chain from normalized within-repertoire ranks of inferred template counts. Generation probabilities in a later analysis came from a VDJ recombination model fitted to out-of-frame rearrangements, and those results were checked against IGoR. In a later analysis, hypergeometric tests were used to score TCR-TCR, TCR-HLA and TCR-CMV co-occurrence, with a repertoire-size bias correction applied to TCR pairs. In a later analysis, false discovery rates were estimated by permuting HLA or CMV assignments 20 times. A later analysis grouped co-occurring TCRs with DBSCAN, adding TCRdist sequence similarity when clustering within HLA-allele-positive subsets. For co-occurrence clustering, repertoires with fewer than 30,000 or more than 120,000 public chains were excluded, along with a handful of repertoires with anomalous nucleotide sharing. As stored in TCRdb, this immuneACCESS dataset retains in-frame rearrangements with V and J assigned. A fraction of the clones does not appear; measured against another copy, unresolved V genes explain less than half of the discrepancy, and the remainder lacks a known reason. The V and J calls and clone size are taken from that table; D and trimming were inferred from the DNA. For this sample the table gives tens of thousands of clones, of which 65% to 70% were detected only once. The ten top clones hold 11% to 15% of the sample.

Turning to this clone: This clone's antigen is unknown. The record has no base qualities; no much larger clone is one base away.

From its cysteine to its phenylalanine, the CDR3 spans 14 amino acids. Here the CDR3 DNA is all that survives: 42 bases in frame from base 1. CDR1 WNHNN and CDR2 SYGVQD were looked up in the germline V gene (reference sequence). V gives up 10 bases and J gives up 5 bases, and the segment between their germline ends measures 20 bases. The cohort comprised under 700 healthy bone marrow donors. At the time of sampling, every cohort member was nominally healthy, though immune exposures that went unrecorded were likely present. The donor tested CMV seropositive, placing the donor among the approximately 310 seropositive members of the cohort. Every donor gave a peripheral blood sample, and the peripheral blood mononuclear cells from that sample were used for TCR beta sequencing. Genomic DNA was extracted from the blood cell samples with the Qiagen DNeasy Blood Extraction Kit. The full study reports these points: A later analysis found that TCR association rates varied across HLA loci, with DRB1 alleles showing the most associated TCRs and HLA-C alleles the fewest. According to a later genetic analysis, donors in an Asian-associated ancestry cluster had fewer N-insertions in productive TCRs than the roughly 700-donor mean. In a later analysis, some 18,000 TCR beta sequences were associated with specific HLA alleles at a false discovery rate of 0.05. In vitro tests confirmed that a few of the cytomegalovirus-associated TCR beta chains recognize cytomegalovirus antigens. Most CMV-associated TCR beta chains appeared to be HLA-restricted in a later analysis, and the HLA associations seemed to be driven largely by CMV exposure. This cohort had only TCR beta chains sequenced, and the lack of alpha or paired-chain data limited which features could be detected. When HLA alleles, especially DR and DQ, strongly co-occurred, attributing TCR associations to individual alleles was difficult. A cluster of highly shared sequence variants was judged likely to be a technical artifact of the sequencing pipeline. The authors suggested that the approach could potentially be generalized to other disease states and immunological phenotypes. The study listed 164 TCR beta chains as associated with cytomegalovirus. Some IMGT-functional V segments, including TRBV6-2 and TRBV6-3, could not be distinguished by the 87-base-pair reads and were therefore excluded. An earlier analysis of some 560 of the donors showed that most TCR beta V segments appeared in productive rearrangements either about 87% or about 30% of the time, which broadly matched IMGT annotations. A later analysis found that HLA-associated TCR beta chains were more clonally expanded and had lower generation probabilities than equally common non-associated chains. Correlated functional status among segregating V segments might reflect linkage disequilibrium, but an unknown experimental factor could not be ruled out. The classifier was reported to diagnose cytomegalovirus status with high specificity and sensitivity in both the original cohort and the validation cohort. While some public TCRs were present in many individuals, most TCR sequences turned up only very rarely across donors. Because HLA typing was missing for some donors at each locus, association tests included only the typed subset. A further reported finding was that TCR beta sequences accurately predicted the HLA-A and HLA-B alleles for most subjects in the first cohort. Roughly uniform sequencing depth across donors was assumed in presence/absence analyses, although this assumption may not hold. The earlier analysis of nearly 600 of the donors excluded fewer than 20 rarely observed V segments, including chromosome 9 orphons, because counts were too low. A later genetic analysis associated a missense DCLRE1C variant with V-gene and J-gene trimming of TCR beta chains, and an independent cohort replicated the association. A later analysis reported that several top co-occurrence clusters appeared linked to parvovirus B19, influenza, CMV and Epstein-Barr virus. For the cohort, immune exposure information was limited to CMV serostatus.

The receptor was isolated from a male donor in good health and CMV-seropositive. The rearrangement joined TRBV10-1 to TRBJ2-5; TRBD1 could be the D gene, as 6 bases match. Sequencing was carried out using PBMCs. The DNA reads TGCGCCACCCCGAACAGGGCACGTTGGGAGACCCAGTACTTC. Protein translation: CATPNRARWETQYF.